These 18 T cell receptor beta chains were all obtained from the same sample, sequenced in a study of blood T cell repertoires in COVID-19. The method was immunoSEQ multiplex PCR; TCRdb's version includes in-frame clones alone and lacks a portion of them. Counted here are 300,000 to 350,000 clones, 80% to 90% occurring once; the ten biggest clones make up approximately 4.4%. Sample: PBMCs or T cells enriched from blood (not recorded which). These receptors originate from a woman in her thirties or forties with acute COVID-19.

Only one count was recorded for this clone. The rearrangement links TRBV7-3 to TRBJ2-6; D is ambiguous. Germline V gene lookup returns CDR1 SGHTA and CDR2 FQGTGA. The CDR3 has 16 amino acids. The V and J ends lost 6 bases and 2 bases respectively, with 14 bases between them. The CDR3 sequence: CASRSPSGPGANVLTF. The CDR3 DNA is TGTGCCAGCAGGTCTCCCTCAGGCCCTGGGGCCAACGTCCTGACTTTC.

The chain uses TRBV5-4 and TRBJ2-2, with D tentatively TRBD1 (6 bases). Trimming pared 0 bases from V and 5 bases from J, leaving 8 bases between. The CDR3 extends over 14 amino acids. Germline V gene data show CDR1 as SGHNT and CDR2 as YYREEE (reference sequence). The CDR3 sequence: CASSLGGQTGELFF. The CDR3 region has the DNA TGTGCCAGCAGCTTGGGAGGACAGACCGGGGAGCTGTTTTTT.

V gene TRBV7-3 combines with J gene TRBJ1-2, with 9 bases fitting TRBD1. Germline loops: CDR1 SGHTA, CDR2 FQGTGA. The V segment lost 5 bases and the J segment 0 bases; nucleotides outside the gene matches: 4. The CDR3 consists of 15 residues. The CDR3 region has the DNA TGTGCCAGCAGCCATGGGACAGGGACTAACTATGGCTACACCTTC. Protein sequence: CASSHGTGTNYGYTF.

The rearrangement links TRBV21-1 to TRBJ2-1; the table's D gene call, TRBD1, was not cross checked with the DNA. TRBV21-1 is labeled a pseudogene. The CDR3 consists of 15 residues. DNA of the CDR3: TGTGCCAGCAGGGTGTGGGCAGTTTTGTCCAATGAGCAGTTCTTC. It codes for CASRVWAVLSNEQFF.

The chain links TRBV9 to TRBJ1-6; D is ambiguous. Germline-derived CDR1 and CDR2 are SGDLS and YYNGEE. V was shortened by 3 bases and J by 10 bases, with 20 bases between the two germline ends. This CDR3 is built from 16 residues. The CDR3 DNA reads as TGTGCCAGCAGCGGCGCCGTCTTGGGCGGGTACTCACCCCTCCACTTT. This sequence encodes CASSGAVLGGYSPLHF.

The chain combines TRBV7-9 with TRBJ1-6, with D perhaps matching TRBD1 (6 bases). The CDR3 is made up of 16 amino acids. CDR1 is SEHNR and CDR2 is FQNEAQ in the germline V gene (reference sequence). The V and J ends lost 2 bases and 9 bases respectively, with 17 bases between them. The CDR3 sequence: CASSLRRDTSGSPLHF. CDR3 DNA: TGTGCCAGCAGCTTACGCCGGGACACTTCGGGTTCACCCCTCCACTTT.

In DNA form, the CDR3 reads TGTGCCAGCAGCTCCGCAGCGGCTACGACGAACACCGGGGAGCTGTTTTTT. This sequence encodes CASSSAAATTNTGELFF. The V and J genes are TRBV7-2 and TRBJ2-2; TRBD2 is a possible D gene (5 bases). V dropped 4 bases and J dropped 0 bases, with 15 bases sitting between them. There are 17 residues in the CDR3. Germline CDR1 is SGHTA and CDR2 is FQGNSA.

The chain recombines TRBV27 with TRBJ1-1; D is unresolved. The CDR3 totals 13 residues. Deletions cut 8 bases from V and 1 base from J, with 11 bases between. Per the germline V gene, CDR1 is MNHEY and CDR2 is SMNVEV (reference sequence). In nucleotides, the CDR3 is TGTGCCAGCGCTACCCATTGGAACACTGAAGCTTTCTTT. It is translated as CASATHWNTEAFF.

This clone has just a few counts. CDR3 in DNA: TGTGCCAGCAGCCTGACAGGGGGATCCTACGAGCAGTACTTC. This encodes CASSLTGGSYEQYF. This rearrangement joins TRBV3-1 (or the pseudogene TRBV3-2) to TRBJ2-7, with 9 bases fitting TRBD1. This CDR3 comprises 14 residues. Per germline, CDR1 LGHDT and CDR2 YNNKEL (reference sequence). Germline trimming cut 4 bases from V and 1 base from J; bases unmatched to any gene: 2.

The V gene is TRBV5-8, the J gene TRBJ1-5; a possible D gene is TRBD1 (5 bases). Per the germline V gene, CDR1 is SGHTS and CDR2 is YDEGEE. Trimming removed 1 base from V and 0 bases from J, with 14 bases in between. The CDR3 consists of 17 residues. For the CDR3, the DNA is TGTGCCAGCAGCTTGTATCGGACACTGTATAGCAATCAGCCCCAGCATTTT. Translating gives CASSLYRTLYSNQPQHF.

The chain is built from TRBV28 and TRBJ1-1; perhaps TRBD1 as D (5 bases). This CDR3 is 12 amino acids long. Germline V CDR1 and CDR2: MDHEN, SYDVKM. V was trimmed by 3 bases and J by 6 bases, leaving 8 bases between them. The CDR3 protein is CASSFQGSEAFF. DNA for the CDR3: TGTGCCAGCAGTTTCCAGGGCTCTGAAGCTTTCTTT.

The chain employs TRBV14 and TRBJ1-6; 7 positions match TRBD1. This CDR3 has 17 residues. Looked up from germline, CDR1 is SGHDN and CDR2 is FVKESK. V trimming: 4 bases; J trimming: 5 bases; junction bases outside the gene matches: 11. The chain's CDR3 is CASSLLPEGADNSPLHF. The CDR3 DNA sequence: TGTGCCAGCAGCCTCCTCCCGGAGGGGGCGGATAATTCACCCCTCCACTTT.

Concerning this clone: The junction shows a germline mismatch at one end, possibly a read error. The chain links TRBV28 to TRBJ1-2, with TRBD1 matching over 12 bases. The CDR3 length is 17 residues. Germline-derived CDR1 and CDR2 are MDHEN and SYDVKM. The CDR3 bases are TGTGCCAGCAGTTTAGCCCCAACCGGGACAGGGGGCTATAGCTACACCTTC. Encoded protein: CASSLAPTGTGGYSYTF.

As regards this clone: Within the sample, other DNA sequences also encode this same CDR3. The chain combines TRBV3-1 (or the pseudogene TRBV3-2) with TRBJ1-6; D not certain. The CDR3 extends over 14 amino acids. Germline V lookup: CDR1 LGHDT, CDR2 YNNKEL (reference sequence). The germline V and J ends were trimmed by 0 bases and 7 bases, with 7 bases remaining between them. The chain's CDR3 is CASSQESGNSPLHF. CDR3 nucleotide sequence: TGTGCCAGCAGCCAAGAGAGCGGAAATTCACCCCTCCACTTT.

This clone showed up just a few times. V gene TRBV5-1 combines with J gene TRBJ2-7; TRBD2 aligns across 10 bases. The CDR3 covers 15 residues. Germline-derived CDR1 and CDR2 are SGHRS and YFSETQ. Unmatched junction bases numbered 1, after V lost 1 base and J lost 0 bases. This CDR3 is CASSLSSGSSYEQYF. As DNA, the CDR3 is TGCGCCAGCAGCTTGTCTAGCGGGAGCTCCTACGAGCAGTACTTC.

In its sample, this clone was seen once. The rearrangement joins TRBV7-3 to TRBJ2-3, with D unclear. This CDR3 is 15 amino acids long. In germline, CDR1 is SGHTA, CDR2 FQGTGA. V lost 5 bases, J lost 0 bases, and 12 bases lay in between. CDR3 coding DNA: TGTGCCAGCAGCCCCTATTTTACTAGCACAGATACGCAGTATTTT. Its protein product is CASSPYFTSTDTQYF.

The chain couples TRBV4-3 to TRBJ2-7; 7 bases align to TRBD2. CDR1 is LGHNA, CDR2 YSLEER, per germline. The CDR3 has 17 residues. V lost 0 bases to trimming and J lost 0 bases; unmatched junction nucleotides: 8. The CDR3 DNA sequence: TGCGCCAGCAGCCAAGATTTTGCGGGAGACGACTCCTACGAGCAGTACTTC. Protein sequence: CASSQDFAGDDSYEQYF.

CDR3 in DNA: TGTGCCAGCAGTTTAGAGGGAAAGTACTCTGGAAACACCATATATTTT. Residues: CASSLEGKYSGNTIYF. The chain uses TRBV28 and TRBJ1-3, with D hard to call. Trimming pared 2 bases from V and 0 bases from J, leaving 11 bases between. This CDR3 is built from 16 residues. Germline lookup yields CDR1 MDHEN and CDR2 SYDVKM.